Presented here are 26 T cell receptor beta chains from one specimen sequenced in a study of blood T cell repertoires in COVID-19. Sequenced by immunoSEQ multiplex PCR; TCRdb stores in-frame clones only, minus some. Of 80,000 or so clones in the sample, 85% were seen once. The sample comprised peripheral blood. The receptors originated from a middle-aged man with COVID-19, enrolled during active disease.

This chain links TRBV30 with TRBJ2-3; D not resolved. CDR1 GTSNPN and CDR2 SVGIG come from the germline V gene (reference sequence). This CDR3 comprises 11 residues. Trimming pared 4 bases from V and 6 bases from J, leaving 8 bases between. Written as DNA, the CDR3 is TGTGCCTGGATCAACGCGGATACGCAGTATTTT. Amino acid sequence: CAWINADTQYF. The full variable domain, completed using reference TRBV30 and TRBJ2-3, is SQTIHQWPATLVQPVGSPLSLECTVEGTSNPNLYWYRQAAGRGLQLLFYSVGIGQISSEVPQNLSASRPQDRQFILSSKKLLLSDSGFYLCAWINADTQYFGPGTRLTVL.

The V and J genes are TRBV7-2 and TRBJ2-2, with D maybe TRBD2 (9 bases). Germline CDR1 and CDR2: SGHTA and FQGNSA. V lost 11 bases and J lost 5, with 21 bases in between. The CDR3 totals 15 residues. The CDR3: CAAGGGRVKTGELFF. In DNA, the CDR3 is TGTGCCGCAGGGGGCGGGAGGGTCAAGACCGGGGAGCTGTTTTTT. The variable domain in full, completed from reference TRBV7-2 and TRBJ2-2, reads GAGVSQSPSNKVTEKGKDVELRCDPISGHTALYWYRQSLGQGLEFLIYFQGNSAPDKSGLPSDRFSAERTGGSVSTLTIQRTQQEDSAVYLCAAGGGRVKTGELFFGEGSRLTVL.

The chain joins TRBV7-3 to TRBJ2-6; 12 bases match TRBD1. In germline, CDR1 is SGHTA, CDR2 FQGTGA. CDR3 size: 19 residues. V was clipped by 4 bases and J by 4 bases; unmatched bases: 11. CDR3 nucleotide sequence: TGTGCCAGCAGCTCCCTCGAGGGGACAGGGGGCACCGGGGCCAACGTCCTGACTTTC. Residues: CASSSLEGTGGTGANVLTF.

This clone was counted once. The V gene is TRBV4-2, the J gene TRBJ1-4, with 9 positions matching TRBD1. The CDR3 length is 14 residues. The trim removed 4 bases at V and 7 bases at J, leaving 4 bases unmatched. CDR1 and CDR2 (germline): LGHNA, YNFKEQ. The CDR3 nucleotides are TGTGCCAGCAGCCGGACAGGGGTCGGTGAAAAACTGTTTTTT. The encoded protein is CASSRTGVGEKLFF.

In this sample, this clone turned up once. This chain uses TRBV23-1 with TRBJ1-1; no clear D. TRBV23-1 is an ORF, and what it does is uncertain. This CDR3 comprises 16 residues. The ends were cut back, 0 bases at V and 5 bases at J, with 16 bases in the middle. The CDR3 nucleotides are TGCGCCAGCAGTCAATCCCCATTACCTAGGCGGACTGAAGCTTTCTTT. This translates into CASSQSPLPRRTEAFF.

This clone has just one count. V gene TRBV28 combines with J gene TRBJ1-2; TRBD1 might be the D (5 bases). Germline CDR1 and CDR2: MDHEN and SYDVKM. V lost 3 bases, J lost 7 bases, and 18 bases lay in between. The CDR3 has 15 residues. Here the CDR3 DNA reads TGTGCCAGCAGTTTTGGGGGGGGTTGGAGTAGTGGCTACACCTTC. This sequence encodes CASSFGGGWSSGYTF.

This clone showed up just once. CDR3 in DNA: TGTGCCAGTAGTCCCTGGGGAGGGGGTGCACTAAGCTCCTACAATGAGCAGTTCTTC. Encoded protein: CASSPWGGGALSSYNEQFF. This sequence joins TRBV19 and TRBJ2-1; a possible D gene is TRBD2 (7 bases). V was clipped by 5 bases and J by 0 bases, with 23 bases between them. Germline V CDR1 and CDR2: LNHDA, SQIVND (reference sequence). The length of the CDR3 is 19 residues. Based on the CDR3 plus reference TRBV19 and TRBJ2-1, the full variable domain is DGGITQSPKYLFRKEGQNVTLSCEQNLNHDAMYWYRQDPGQGLRLIYYSQIVNDFQKGDIAEGYSVSREKKESFPLTVTSAQKNPTAFYLCASSPWGGGALSSYNEQFFGPGTRLTVL.

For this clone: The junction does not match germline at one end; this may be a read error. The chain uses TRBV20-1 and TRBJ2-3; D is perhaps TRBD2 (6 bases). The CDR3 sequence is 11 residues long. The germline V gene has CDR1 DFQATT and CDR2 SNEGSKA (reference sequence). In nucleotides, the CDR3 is TGCAGTGCTAGTATAGGAGGGCCCGCGGTTTTT. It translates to CSASIGGPAVF.

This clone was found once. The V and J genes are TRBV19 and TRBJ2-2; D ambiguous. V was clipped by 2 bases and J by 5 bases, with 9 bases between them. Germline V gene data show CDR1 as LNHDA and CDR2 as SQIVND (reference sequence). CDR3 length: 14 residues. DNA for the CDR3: TGTGCCAGTAGTATAAAGCAGGTTACCGGGGAGCTGTTTTTT. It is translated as CASSIKQVTGELFF.

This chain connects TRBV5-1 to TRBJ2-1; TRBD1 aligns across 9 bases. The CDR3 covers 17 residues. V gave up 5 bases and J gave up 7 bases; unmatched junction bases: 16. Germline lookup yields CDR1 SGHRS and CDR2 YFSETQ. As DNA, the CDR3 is TGCGCCAGCAGAGCAACCAAGGACAGGGGCGGAGGAAATGAGCAGTTCTTC. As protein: CASRATKDRGGGNEQFF.

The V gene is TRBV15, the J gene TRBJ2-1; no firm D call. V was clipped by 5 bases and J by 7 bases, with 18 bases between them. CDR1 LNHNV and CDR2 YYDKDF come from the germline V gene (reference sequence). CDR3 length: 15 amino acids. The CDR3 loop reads CATSHGTYDLNEQFF. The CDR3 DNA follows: TGTGCCACCAGCCATGGAACCTACGACTTGAATGAGCAGTTCTTC.

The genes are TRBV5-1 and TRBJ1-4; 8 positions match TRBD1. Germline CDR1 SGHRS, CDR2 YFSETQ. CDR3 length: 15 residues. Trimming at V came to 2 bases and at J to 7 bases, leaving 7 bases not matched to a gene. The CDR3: CASSFVGQGGEKLFF. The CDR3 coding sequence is TGCGCCAGCAGCTTTGTCGGACAGGGAGGTGAAAAACTGTTTTTT.

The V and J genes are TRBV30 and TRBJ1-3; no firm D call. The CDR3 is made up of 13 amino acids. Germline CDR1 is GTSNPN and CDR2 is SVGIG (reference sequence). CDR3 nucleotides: TGTGCTCAATCTCCGAGCTCTGGAAACACCATATATTTT. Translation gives CAQSPSSGNTIYF.

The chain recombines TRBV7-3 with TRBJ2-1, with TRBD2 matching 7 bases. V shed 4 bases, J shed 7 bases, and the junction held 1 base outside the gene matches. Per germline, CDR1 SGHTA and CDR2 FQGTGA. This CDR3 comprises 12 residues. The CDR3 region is CASSWRENEQFF. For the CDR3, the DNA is TGTGCCAGCAGCTGGCGGGAGAATGAGCAGTTCTTC.

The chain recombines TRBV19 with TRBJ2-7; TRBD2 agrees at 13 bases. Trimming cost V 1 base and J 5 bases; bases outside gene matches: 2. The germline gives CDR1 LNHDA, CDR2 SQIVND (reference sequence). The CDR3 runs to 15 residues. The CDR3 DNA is TGTGCCAGTAGTATAGGGACTAGCGGGAGTGACGAGCAGTACTTC. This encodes CASSIGTSGSDEQYF.

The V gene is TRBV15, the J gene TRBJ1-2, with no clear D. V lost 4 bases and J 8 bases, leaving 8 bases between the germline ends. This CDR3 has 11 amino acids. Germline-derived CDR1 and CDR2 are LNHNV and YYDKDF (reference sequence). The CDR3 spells CATSNVLGYTF. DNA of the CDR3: TGTGCCACCAGCAATGTCCTGGGCTACACCTTC.

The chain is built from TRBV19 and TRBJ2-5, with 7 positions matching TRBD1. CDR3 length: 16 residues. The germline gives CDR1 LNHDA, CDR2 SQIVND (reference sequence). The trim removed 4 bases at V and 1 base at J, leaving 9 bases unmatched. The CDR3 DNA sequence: TGTGCCAGTAGTACCCCTGGGACAGCTCCCCAAGAGACCCAGTACTTC. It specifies CASSTPGTAPQETQYF.

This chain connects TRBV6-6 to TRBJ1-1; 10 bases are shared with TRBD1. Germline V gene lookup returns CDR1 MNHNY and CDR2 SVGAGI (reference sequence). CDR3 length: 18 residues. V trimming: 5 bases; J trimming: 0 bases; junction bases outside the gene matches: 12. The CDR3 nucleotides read TGTGCCAGCAGTCTGAGGGGGACAGGGGCCCTCATGAACACTGAAGCTTTCTTT. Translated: CASSLRGTGALMNTEAFF.

This CDR3 reads CASSYGIAERYNEQFF. The CDR3 DNA reads as TGTGCCAGCAGTTACGGAATAGCGGAAAGATACAATGAGCAGTTCTTC. V and J are TRBV6-5 and TRBJ2-1; TRBD2 might be the D (6 bases). Trimming left V 2 bases short and J 4 bases short, with 15 bases between. Germline CDR1 MNHEY, CDR2 SVGAGI. The CDR3 extends over 16 amino acids.

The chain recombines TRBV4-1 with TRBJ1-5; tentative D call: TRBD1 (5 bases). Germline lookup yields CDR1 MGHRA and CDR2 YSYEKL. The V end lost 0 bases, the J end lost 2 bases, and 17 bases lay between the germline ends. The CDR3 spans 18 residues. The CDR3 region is CASSQDPGGGWGNQPQHF. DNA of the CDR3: TGCGCCAGCAGCCAAGATCCCGGGGGGGGTTGGGGCAATCAGCCCCAGCATTTT.

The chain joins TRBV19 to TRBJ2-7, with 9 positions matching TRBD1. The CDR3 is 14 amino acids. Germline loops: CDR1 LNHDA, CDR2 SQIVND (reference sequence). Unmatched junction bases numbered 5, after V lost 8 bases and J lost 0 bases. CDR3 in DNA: TGTGCCAGTTCAACAGGGGGCGGCTCCTACGAGCAGTACTTC. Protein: CASSTGGGSYEQYF. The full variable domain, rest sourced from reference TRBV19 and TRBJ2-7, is DGGITQSPKYLFRKEGQNVTLSCEQNLNHDAMYWYRQDPGQGLRLIYYSQIVNDFQKGDIAEGYSVSREKKESFPLTVTSAQKNPTAFYLCASSTGGGSYEQYFGPGTRLTVT.

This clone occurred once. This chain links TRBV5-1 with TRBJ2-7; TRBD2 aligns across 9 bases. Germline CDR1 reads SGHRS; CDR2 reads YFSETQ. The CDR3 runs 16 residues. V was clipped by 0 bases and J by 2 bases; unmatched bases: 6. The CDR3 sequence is CASSLATTSGPYEQYF. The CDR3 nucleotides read TGCGCCAGCAGCTTGGCGACGACTAGCGGCCCCTACGAGCAGTACTTC.

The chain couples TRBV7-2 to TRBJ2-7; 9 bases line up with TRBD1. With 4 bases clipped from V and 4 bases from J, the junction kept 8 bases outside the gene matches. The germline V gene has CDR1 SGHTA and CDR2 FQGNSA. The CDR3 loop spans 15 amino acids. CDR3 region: CASSSANRGRYEQYF. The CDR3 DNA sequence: TGTGCCAGCAGCTCGGCGAACAGGGGGCGTTACGAGCAGTACTTC. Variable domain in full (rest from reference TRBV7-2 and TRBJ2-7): GAGVSQSPSNKVTEKGKDVELRCDPISGHTALYWYRQSLGQGLEFLIYFQGNSAPDKSGLPSDRFSAERTGGSVSTLTIQRTQQEDSAVYLCASSSANRGRYEQYFGPGTRLTVT.

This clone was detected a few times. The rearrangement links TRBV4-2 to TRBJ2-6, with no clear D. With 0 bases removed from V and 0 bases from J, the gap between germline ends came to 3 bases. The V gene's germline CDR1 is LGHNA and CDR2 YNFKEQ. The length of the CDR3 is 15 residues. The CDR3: CASSQDSSGANVLTF. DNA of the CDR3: TGTGCCAGCAGCCAAGACAGCTCTGGGGCCAACGTCCTGACTTTC.

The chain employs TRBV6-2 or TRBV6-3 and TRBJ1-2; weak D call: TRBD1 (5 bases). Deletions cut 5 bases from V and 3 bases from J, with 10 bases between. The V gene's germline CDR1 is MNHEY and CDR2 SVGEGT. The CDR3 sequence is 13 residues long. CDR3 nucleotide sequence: TGTGCCAGCAGTCAAGGACAAGACTATGGCTACACCTTC. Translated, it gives CASSQGQDYGYTF.

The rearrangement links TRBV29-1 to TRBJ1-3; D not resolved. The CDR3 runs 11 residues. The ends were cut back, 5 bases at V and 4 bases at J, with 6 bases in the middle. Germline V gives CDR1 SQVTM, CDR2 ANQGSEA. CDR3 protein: CSVLDGNTIYF. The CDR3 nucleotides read TGCAGCGTTCTAGACGGAAACACCATATATTTT.